This T cell receptor (beta chain) comes out of a study of blood T cell repertoires in COVID-19 (dated by TCRdb to the early 2020s). In the study overall: Samples covering the acute and convalescent phases of COVID-19 were provided by collaborators in the United States, Italy and Spain. The material from the prospective study consisted of cDNA or gDNA derived from T cells, B-cell-depleted T cells, or PBMCs. Subjects who had been exposed to COVID-19, were actively infected with it, or had recovered from it provided the deeply sampled blood TCRbeta repertoires that made up the dataset. The repertoires were released in a freely available public database meant as a resource for research on the immune response to SARS-CoV-2. The samples were drawn from two sources: the first 160 participants of the ongoing ImmuneRACE study, and fewer than 1,500 subjects contributed by 6 global collaborators. A de-identified subject ID, COVID-19 status, age in years and sex were almost always included in the sample metadata. Where available, HLA class I and class II types were taken from metadata supplied by the sample provider and were not determined by assay-based typing.

Collaborating institutions collected whole blood in K2EDTA tubes following their own protocols. For TCRbeta analysis, collaborators shipped samples in one of three forms: frozen whole blood, isolated PBMCs, or DNA extracted from either of those sample types. TCRbeta CDR3 regions were amplified from genomic DNA by means of the immunoSEQ Assay, a bias-controlled multiplex PCR. Per the original workflow: Nucleated cell counts per sample were estimated from amplification of reference gene primers within the assay. To quantify the absolute abundance of each unique TCRbeta CDR3 rearrangement, sequence reads were collapsed and filtered. For each sample, productive Simpson clonality was calculated as the square root of Simpson's diversity index across productive rearrangements. What TCRdb holds here is the immuneACCESS table cut down to in-frame rearrangements. Part of the clones is not present; checked against another copy, under half of the missing clones reflect an unresolved V gene, and the others are unexplained. That table is the source of V, J and clone size, and D and trimming were worked out from the DNA. The sample contains about 130,000 clones, 81% of them found a single time. The top ten constitute about 8.4% of the sample.

The CDR1 and CDR2 encoded by the germline V gene are LGHNA and YNFKEQ. The CDR3 holds 15 amino acids from the cysteine to the phenylalanine. Only the CDR3 portion is preserved as DNA: 45 bases, with reading frame beginning at the first base. Cut back by 0 bases and 7 bases, the V and J ends lie 10 bases apart. Summary of the overall study and its limitations: The quantity of clinical and demographic metadata differed by source and by participant and was supplied without curation.

A remark on this clone: Its antigen is currently not known. No much larger clone exists at a distance of one base, and base qualities are not known.

What was sequenced was peripheral blood. This TCR was recovered from a woman aged 55-70 years with active or convalescent COVID-19. Rearrangement joined TRBV4-2 to TRBJ1-6; the D gene identity is not certain. The DNA sequence is as follows: TGTGCCAGCAGCCAAGATATGACAACCAATTCACCCCTCCACTTT. It codes for CASSQDMTTNSPLHF.